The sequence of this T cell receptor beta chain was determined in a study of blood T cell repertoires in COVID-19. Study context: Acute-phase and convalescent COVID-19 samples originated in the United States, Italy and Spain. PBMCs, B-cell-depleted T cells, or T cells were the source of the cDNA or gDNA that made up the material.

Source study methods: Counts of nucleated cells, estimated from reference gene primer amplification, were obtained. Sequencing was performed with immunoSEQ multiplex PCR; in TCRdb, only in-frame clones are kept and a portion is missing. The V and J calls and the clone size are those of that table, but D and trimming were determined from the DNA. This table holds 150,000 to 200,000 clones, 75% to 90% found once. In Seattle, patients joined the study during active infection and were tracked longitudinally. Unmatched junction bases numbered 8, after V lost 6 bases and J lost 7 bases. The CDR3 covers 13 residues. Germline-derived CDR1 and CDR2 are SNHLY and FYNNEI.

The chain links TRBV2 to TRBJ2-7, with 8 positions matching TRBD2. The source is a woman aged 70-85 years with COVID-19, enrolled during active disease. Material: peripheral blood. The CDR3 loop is CASSPGGKLEQYF. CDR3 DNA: TGTGCCAGCAGCCCGGGGGGGAAACTAGAGCAGTACTTC.